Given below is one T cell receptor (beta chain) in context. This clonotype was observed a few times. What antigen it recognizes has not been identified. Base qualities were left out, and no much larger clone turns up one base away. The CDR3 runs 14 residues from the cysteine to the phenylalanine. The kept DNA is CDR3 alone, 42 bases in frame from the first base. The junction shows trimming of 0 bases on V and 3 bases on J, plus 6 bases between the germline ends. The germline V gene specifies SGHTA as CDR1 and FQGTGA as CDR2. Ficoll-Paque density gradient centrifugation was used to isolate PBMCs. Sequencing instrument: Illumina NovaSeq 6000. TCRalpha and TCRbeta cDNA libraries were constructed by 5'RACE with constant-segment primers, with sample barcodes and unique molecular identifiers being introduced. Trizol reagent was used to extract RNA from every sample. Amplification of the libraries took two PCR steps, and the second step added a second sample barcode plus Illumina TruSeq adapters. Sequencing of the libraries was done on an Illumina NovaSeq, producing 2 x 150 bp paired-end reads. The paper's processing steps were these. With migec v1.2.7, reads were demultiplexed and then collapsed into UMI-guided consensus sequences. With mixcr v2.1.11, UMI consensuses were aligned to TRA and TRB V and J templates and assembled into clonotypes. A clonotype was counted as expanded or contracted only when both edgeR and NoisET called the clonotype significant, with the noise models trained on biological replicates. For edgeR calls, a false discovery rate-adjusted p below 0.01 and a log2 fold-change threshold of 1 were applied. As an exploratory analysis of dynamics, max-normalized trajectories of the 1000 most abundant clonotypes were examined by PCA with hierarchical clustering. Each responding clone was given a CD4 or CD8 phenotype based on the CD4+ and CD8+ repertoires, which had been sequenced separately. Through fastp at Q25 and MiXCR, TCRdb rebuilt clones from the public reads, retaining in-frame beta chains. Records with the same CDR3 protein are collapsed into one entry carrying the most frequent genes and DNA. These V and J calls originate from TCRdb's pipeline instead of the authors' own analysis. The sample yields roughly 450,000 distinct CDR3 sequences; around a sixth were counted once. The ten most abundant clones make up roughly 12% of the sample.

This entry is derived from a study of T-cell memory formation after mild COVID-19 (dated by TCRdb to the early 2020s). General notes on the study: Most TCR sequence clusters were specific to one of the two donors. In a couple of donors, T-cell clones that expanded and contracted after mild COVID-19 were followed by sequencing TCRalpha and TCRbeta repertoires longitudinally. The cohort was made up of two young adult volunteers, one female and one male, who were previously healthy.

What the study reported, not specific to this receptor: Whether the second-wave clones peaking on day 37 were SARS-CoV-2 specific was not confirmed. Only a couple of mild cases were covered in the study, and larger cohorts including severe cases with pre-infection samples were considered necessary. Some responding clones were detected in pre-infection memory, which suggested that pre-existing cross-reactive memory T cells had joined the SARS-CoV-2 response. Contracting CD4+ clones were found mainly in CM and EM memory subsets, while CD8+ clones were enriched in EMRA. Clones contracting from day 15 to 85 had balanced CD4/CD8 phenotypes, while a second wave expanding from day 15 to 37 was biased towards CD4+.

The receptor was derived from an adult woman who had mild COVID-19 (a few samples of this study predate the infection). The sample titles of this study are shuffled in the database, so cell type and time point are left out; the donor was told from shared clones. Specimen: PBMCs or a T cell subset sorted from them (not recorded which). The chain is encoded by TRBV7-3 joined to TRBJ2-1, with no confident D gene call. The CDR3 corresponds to CASSLTKGYNEQFF. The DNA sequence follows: TGTGCCAGCAGCTTAACGAAGGGCTACAATGAGCAGTTCTTC.